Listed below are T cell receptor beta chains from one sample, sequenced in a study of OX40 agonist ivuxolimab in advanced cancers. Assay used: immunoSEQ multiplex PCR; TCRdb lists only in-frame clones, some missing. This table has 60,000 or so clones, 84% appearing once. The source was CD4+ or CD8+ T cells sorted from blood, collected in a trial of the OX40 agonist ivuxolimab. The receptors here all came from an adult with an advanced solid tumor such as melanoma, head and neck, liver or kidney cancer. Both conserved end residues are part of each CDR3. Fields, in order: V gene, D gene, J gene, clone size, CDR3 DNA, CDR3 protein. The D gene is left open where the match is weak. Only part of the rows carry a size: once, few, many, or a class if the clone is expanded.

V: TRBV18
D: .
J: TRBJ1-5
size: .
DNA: TGTGCCAGCTCACCAATAACAGGGTCTCAGCCCCAGCATTTT
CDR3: CASSPITGSQPQHF

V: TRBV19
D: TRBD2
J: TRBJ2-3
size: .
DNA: TGTGCCAGTACCAAGACTAGCGCAGATACGCAGTATTTT
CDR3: CASTKTSADTQYF

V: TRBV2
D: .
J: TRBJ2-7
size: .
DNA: TGTGCCAGCAGCAGACAACTATACGAGCAGTACTTC
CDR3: CASSRQLYEQYF

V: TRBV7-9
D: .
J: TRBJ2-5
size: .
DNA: TGTGCCAGCAGCTTAGCGGGAGGCGAGACCCAGTACTTC
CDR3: CASSLAGGETQYF

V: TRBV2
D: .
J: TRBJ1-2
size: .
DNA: TGTGCCAGCAGTGAAAAGGCGGATGGCTACACCTTC
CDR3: CASSEKADGYTF

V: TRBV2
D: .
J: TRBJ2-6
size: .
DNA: TGTGCCAGCAACCGAGGGCAGGGCTCTGGGGCCAACGTCCTGACTTTC
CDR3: CASNRGQGSGANVLTF

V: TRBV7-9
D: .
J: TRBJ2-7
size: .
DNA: TGTGCCAGCAGCCTTACCTACGAGCAGTACTTC
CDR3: CASSLTYEQYF

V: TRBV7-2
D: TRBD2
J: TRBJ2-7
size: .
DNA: TGTGCCAGCAGCTTCGGACTAGCGGGGGCCTCCTACGAGCAGTACTTC
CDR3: CASSFGLAGASYEQYF

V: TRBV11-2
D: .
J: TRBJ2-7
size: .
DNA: TGTGCCAGCAGCCTCTTCTACGAGCAGTACTTC
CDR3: CASSLFYEQYF

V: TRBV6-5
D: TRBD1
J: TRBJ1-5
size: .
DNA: TGTGCCAGCAGCTCCGGGACAGGGGGCGGTCAGCCCCAGCATTTT
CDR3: CASSSGTGGGQPQHF

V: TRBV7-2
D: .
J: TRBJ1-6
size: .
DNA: TGTGCCAGCAGCTTAGGACAGGTTTATAATTCACCCCTCCACTTT
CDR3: CASSLGQVYNSPLHF

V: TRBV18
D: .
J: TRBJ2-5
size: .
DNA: TGTGCCAGCTCGCAGAAGAGTCAAGAGACCCAGTACTTC
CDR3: CASSQKSQETQYF

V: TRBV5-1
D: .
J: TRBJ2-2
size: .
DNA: TGCGCCAGCAGCTCGGACGGGGCAACCGCCGGGGAGCTGTTTTTT
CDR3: CASSSDGATAGELFF

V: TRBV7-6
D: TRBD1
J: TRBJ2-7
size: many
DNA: TGTGCCAGCAGCTTAGGCGCCGGGACAGCGTGGGAGCAGTACTTC
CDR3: CASSLGAGTAWEQYF

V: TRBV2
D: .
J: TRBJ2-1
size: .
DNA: TGTGCCAGCAGTGTAGTTCTGGACAATGAGCAGTTCTTC
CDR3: CASSVVLDNEQFF

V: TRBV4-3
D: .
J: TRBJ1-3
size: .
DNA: TGCGCCAGCAGCCACAACGAGAGAAACACCATATATTTT
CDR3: CASSHNERNTIYF

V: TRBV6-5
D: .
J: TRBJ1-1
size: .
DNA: TGTGCCAGCAGGGCCGGGACAAAATATTGGGCTTTCTTT
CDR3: CASRAGTKYWAFF

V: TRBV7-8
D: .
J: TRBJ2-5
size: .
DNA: TGTGCCAGCAGCTTAGATAACAGCTTTATGGTGACCCAGTACTTC
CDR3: CASSLDNSFMVTQYF

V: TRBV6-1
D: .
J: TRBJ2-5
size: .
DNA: TGTGCCAGCAGTTCCGGGTGGGGAGAGACCCAGTACTTC
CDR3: CASSSGWGETQYF

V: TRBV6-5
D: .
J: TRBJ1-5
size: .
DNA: TGTGCCAGCAGAAGGTTGGTCGATCAGCCCCAGCATTTT
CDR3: CASRRLVDQPQHF

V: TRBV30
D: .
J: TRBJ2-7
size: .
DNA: TGTGCCTGGAGTAAAGGAGGGAACGACGAGCAGTACTTC
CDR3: CAWSKGGNDEQYF

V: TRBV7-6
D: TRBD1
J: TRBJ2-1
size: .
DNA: TGTGCCAGCAGCTTAGTAGGGGCAGGGGGCGGTAGGAATGAGCAGTTCTTC
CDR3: CASSLVGAGGGRNEQFF

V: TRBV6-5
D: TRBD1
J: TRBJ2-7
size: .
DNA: TGTGCCAGCAGTTACTCGGGGACAGGGGTGACCTACGAGCAGTACTTC
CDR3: CASSYSGTGVTYEQYF

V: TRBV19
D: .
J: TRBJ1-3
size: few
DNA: TGTGCCAGTAGTATAGCGGTTGGTGGAAACACCATATATTTT
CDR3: CASSIAVGGNTIYF

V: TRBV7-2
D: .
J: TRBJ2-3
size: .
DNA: TGTGCCAGCAGCTTTACGGTAGGGGAACCAGATACGCAGTATTTT
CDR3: CASSFTVGEPDTQYF

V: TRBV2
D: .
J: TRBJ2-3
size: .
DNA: TGTGCCAGCAGGGCCGCCGGGACCACAGATACGCAGTATTTT
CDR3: CASRAAGTTDTQYF

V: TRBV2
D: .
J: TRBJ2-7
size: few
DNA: TGTGCCAGCAGCACCGACAGGATCTACGAGCAGTACTTC
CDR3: CASSTDRIYEQYF

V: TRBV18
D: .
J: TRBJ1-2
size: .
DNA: TGTGCCAGCTCTTCCGACCGCGCTCCCCCTGCGGGCTATGGCTACACCTTC
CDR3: CASSSDRAPPAGYGYTF

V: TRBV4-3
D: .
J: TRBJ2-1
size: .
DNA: TGCGCCAGCAGCCGGGGACCAGGGAGCCCTAATGCGCAGTTCTTC
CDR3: CASSRGPGSPNAQFF

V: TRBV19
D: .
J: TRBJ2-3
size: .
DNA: TGTGCCTCCAGGGGGGCAATCTACACAGATACGCAGTATTTT
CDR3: CASRGAIYTDTQYF

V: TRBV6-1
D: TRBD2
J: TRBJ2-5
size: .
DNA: TGTGCCAGCTCGGGGGGGTCCCAAGAGACCCAGTACTTC
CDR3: CASSGGSQETQYF

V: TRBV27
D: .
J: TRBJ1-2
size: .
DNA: TGTGCCAGCAGGGGGGACACCACCCGCTATGGCTACACCTTC
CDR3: CASRGDTTRYGYTF

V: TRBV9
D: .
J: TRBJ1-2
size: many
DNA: TGTGCCAGCAGCCCCACCCCCGGGACGGACTATGGCTACACCTTC
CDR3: CASSPTPGTDYGYTF

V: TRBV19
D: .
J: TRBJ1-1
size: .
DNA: TGTGCCAGTAGTCCCTTCAGTCCAACGGGGGGAAGCACTGAAGCTTTCTTT
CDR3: CASSPFSPTGGSTEAFF

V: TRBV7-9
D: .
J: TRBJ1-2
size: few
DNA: TGTGCCAGCAGCTTGATAACTGGCTACACCTTC
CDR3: CASSLITGYTF

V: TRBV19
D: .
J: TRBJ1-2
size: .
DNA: TGTGCCAGTAGTGTGCCCGGTACCGGCAGCCTCTATGGCTACACCTTC
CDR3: CASSVPGTGSLYGYTF

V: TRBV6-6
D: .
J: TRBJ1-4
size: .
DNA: TGTGCCAGCAGTGACAGTGGTGCAAGGGAAAAACTGTTTTTT
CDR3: CASSDSGAREKLFF

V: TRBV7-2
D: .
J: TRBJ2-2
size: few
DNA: TGTGCCAGCAGCTTTGCAATGGGAGAGAACACCGGGGAGCTGTTTTTT
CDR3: CASSFAMGENTGELFF

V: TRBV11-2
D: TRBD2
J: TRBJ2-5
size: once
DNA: TGTGCCAGCAGCTCCGGACTAGCGGGGCTCATCGCTGAGACCCAGTACTTC
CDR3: CASSSGLAGLIAETQYF

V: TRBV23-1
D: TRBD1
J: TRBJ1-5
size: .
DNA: TGCGCCAGCAGCCCTGGGACAGGGTATGGGCAGCCCCAGCATTTT
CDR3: CASSPGTGYGQPQHF

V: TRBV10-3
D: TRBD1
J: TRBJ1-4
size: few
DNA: TGTGCCATCAGTTCAGGGGGCCTTAATGAAAAACTGTTTTTT
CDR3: CAISSGGLNEKLFF

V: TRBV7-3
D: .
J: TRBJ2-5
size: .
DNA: TGTGCCAGCAGCTTAGGGGGCACCTCTAAGGAGACCCAGTACTTC
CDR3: CASSLGGTSKETQYF

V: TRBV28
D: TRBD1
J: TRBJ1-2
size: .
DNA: TGTGCCAGCACCCGGGACAGGGTTCTTGGCTACACCTTC
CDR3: CASTRDRVLGYTF

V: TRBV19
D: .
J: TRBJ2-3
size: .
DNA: TGTGCCAGTAGTTTATCCACCCTCGGGAGCGCTACCAGCACAGATACGCAGTATTTT
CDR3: CASSLSTLGSATSTDTQYF

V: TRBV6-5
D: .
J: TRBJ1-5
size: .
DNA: TGTGCCAGCAGTTCCCGGGGAGGGGCCCAGCATTTT
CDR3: CASSSRGGAQHF

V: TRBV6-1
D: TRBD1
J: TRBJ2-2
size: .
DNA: TGTGCCAGCAGTGGACAAATAATCTCGGACAGGGGGAACACCGGGGAGCTGTTTTTT
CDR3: CASSGQIISDRGNTGELFF

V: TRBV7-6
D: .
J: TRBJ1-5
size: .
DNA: TGTGCCAGCAGCTTCCAGGCGGGAGGCAATCAGCCCCAGCATTTT
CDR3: CASSFQAGGNQPQHF

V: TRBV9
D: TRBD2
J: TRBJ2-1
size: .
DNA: TGTGCCAGCAGCACGCGGGGGGCCGGTGAGCAGTTCTTC
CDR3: CASSTRGAGEQFF

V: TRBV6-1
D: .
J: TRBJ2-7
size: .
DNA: TGTGCCAGCATCGGGACTCGGCACTACGAGCAGTACTTC
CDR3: CASIGTRHYEQYF

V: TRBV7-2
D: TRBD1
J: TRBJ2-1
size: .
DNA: TGTGCCAGCAGCTTAAGGATACAGGGGGCATCCTACAATGAGCAGTTCTTC
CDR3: CASSLRIQGASYNEQFF

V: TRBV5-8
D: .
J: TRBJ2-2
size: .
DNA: TGTGCCAGCAGCTTGGACACATTCACCGGGGAGCTGTTTTTT
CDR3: CASSLDTFTGELFF

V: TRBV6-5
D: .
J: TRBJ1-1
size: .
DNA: TGTGCCAGCAGTTTGCAGGGGAGGAGCACTGAAGCTTTCTTT
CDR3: CASSLQGRSTEAFF